The clone carrying this T cell receptor beta chain was recorded only once. Its antigen remains unknown. The sample comes from a study of cytomegalovirus exposure and HLA in healthy donors. Study-wide points: The authors assumed roughly uniform sequencing depth across donors for presence/absence analyses. Later on, an analysis tied 15,000 to 20,000 TCR beta sequences to HLA alleles at 0.05 false discovery rate.

PCR amplification relied on 60 Vbeta primers (plus 13 Jbeta primers). The data were produced by immunoSEQ multiplex PCR, yet TCRdb's version contains in-frame clones alone and is incomplete. Of 90,000 or so clones listed, 60% to 80% are singletons. The length of the CDR3 is 12 residues. The V gene's germline CDR1 is SQVTM and CDR2 ANQGSEA. V lost 4 bases and J lost 1, with 7 bases in between. Specimen: PBMCs. The chain has TRBV29-1 and TRBJ1-1; D is uncertain. The TCR was taken from a female donor in good health and CMV-seronegative. CDR3 sequence (DNA): TGCAGCGTTGGACACCCGAACACTGAAGCTTTCTTT. Translating gives CSVGHPNTEAFF.